The text below deals with one T cell receptor beta chain. Trimming shortened V by 3 bases and J by 2 bases, and 8 bases separated the two germline ends. CDR3 length equals 12 residues. The germline V gene encodes CDR1 SQVTM and CDR2 ANQGSEA. The data belong to a study of patients and donors after allogeneic stem cell transplantation. Using its own MiXCR run on the RT-PCR reads, TCRdb lists one record per CDR3 protein. The data contain around 170,000 distinct CDR3 sequences, 20% to 25% of them singletons. Sequences were obtained from blood, either unsorted or a sorted T cell fraction (not recorded which). The clonotype was recovered from a human donor who was either an allogeneic HSCT recipient or a stem cell or donor lymphocyte infusion donor (not recorded which). It is not recorded whose cells these are; they may come from a transplant donor. The genes are TRBV29-1 and TRBJ2-7; D not resolved. Here the CDR3 reads CSVEANTYEQYF. CDR3 sequence (DNA): TGCAGCGTTGAGGCCAATACCTACGAGCAGTACTTC.